This T cell receptor beta chain is from a study of response to subunit inactivated influenza vaccine. Study-wide results and limits: Every seasonal influenza vaccination brings in few new T cells, the authors suggested.

This clonotype was observed many times. Its antigen remains unidentified. The CDR3 has 13 residues. Germline lookup yields CDR1 LNHNV and CDR2 YYDKDF (reference sequence). The V end lost 0 bases, the J end lost 3 bases, and 6 bases lay between the germline ends. Via MiXCR, TCRdb re-called the RT-PCR reads, giving one row per CDR3 protein. The repertoire holds roughly 650,000 distinct CDR3 sequences, with around 15% as singletons. The V gene is TRBV15, the J gene TRBJ2-7; possible D gene TRBD1, 6 bases. This receptor was identified in a man aged 50-59 years who received an inactivated influenza vaccine. Sample: PBMCs from blood, taken less than 15 days before vaccination. The CDR3 region has the DNA TGTGCCACCAGCAGAGAACAGGGCTACGAGCAGTACTTC. This sequence encodes CATSREQGYEQYF.